These 10 T cell receptor beta chains were all obtained from the same sample, sequenced in a study of beta chain features in type 1 diabetes. Reverse transcription of all isolated RNA meant that expressed TCRB transcripts were sequenced. The repertoire was sequenced with immunoSEQ multiplex PCR; TCRdb's copy has only in-frame clones and lacks some. The sample has under 300,000 clones; 8% are singletons. The specimen sequenced was central memory CD4+ T cells from blood. The receptors shown here come from a woman under 30 in good health.

Comments on this clone: Other DNA sequences in this specimen translate into the identical CDR3. The V and J genes are TRBV6-6 and TRBJ2-5; D ambiguous. The germline V gene encodes CDR1 MNHNY and CDR2 SVGAGI (reference sequence). V was trimmed by 4 bases and J by 2 bases, leaving 5 bases between them. The CDR3 runs to 12 residues. The CDR3 loop is CASSFVQETQYF. The CDR3, as DNA: TGTGCCAGCAGTTTTGTACAAGAGACCCAGTACTTC.

The V call is TRBV18, the J call TRBJ2-7; D uncertain. V was trimmed by 4 bases and J by 0 bases, leaving 7 bases between them. The CDR3 has 13 residues. CDR1 and CDR2 (germline): KGHSH, LQKENI. DNA for the CDR3: TGTGCCAGCTCACGGGCTAGCTCCTACGAGCAGTACTTC. This sequence encodes CASSRASSYEQYF.

This clone was counted only a few times. The chain carries TRBV5-6 and TRBJ2-2, with D maybe TRBD1 (5 bases). Trimming took 1 base from V and 1 from J, leaving 8 bases between them. The CDR3 runs to 15 residues. Germline V gene lookup returns CDR1 SGHDT and CDR2 YYEEEE. CDR3 sequence: CASSLRQGNTGELFF. CDR3 nucleotide sequence: TGTGCCAGCAGCTTGAGGCAGGGGAACACCGGGGAGCTGTTTTTT.

V gene TRBV30 combines with J gene TRBJ2-5; D call uncertain. Trimming left V 3 bases short and J 1 base short, with 9 bases between. The CDR3 extends over 13 amino acids. Germline V lookup: CDR1 GTSNPN, CDR2 SVGIG (reference sequence). Here the CDR3 reads CAWSRQPQETQYF. The CDR3 DNA follows: TGTGCCTGGAGCCGGCAGCCCCAAGAGACCCAGTACTTC.

The chain uses TRBV28 and TRBJ2-3; D is perhaps TRBD1 (6 bases). Per the germline V gene, CDR1 is MDHEN and CDR2 is SYDVKM. The CDR3 runs 12 residues. V was cut by 8 bases and J by 4 bases, with 10 bases left in between. The CDR3 sequence is CASSGDADTQYF. Here the CDR3 DNA reads TGTGCCAGCTCAGGGGACGCAGATACGCAGTATTTT.

Only a few counts were recorded for this clone. The chain has TRBV20-1 and TRBJ2-1; 7 bases are a match to TRBD2. CDR3 length equals 11 residues. Trimming took 2 bases from V and 15 from J; bases not matched to a gene: 7. The V gene's germline CDR1 is DFQATT and CDR2 SNEGSKA (reference sequence). CDR3 sequence reads: CSARHKTSPFF. The CDR3 DNA reads TGCAGTGCTAGACATAAGACTAGCCCGTTCTTC.

This clone has just a few counts. The chain combines TRBV5-1 with TRBJ2-6, with unresolved D. Germline CDR1 reads SGHRS; CDR2 reads YFSETQ. V dropped 1 base and J dropped 0 bases, with 8 bases sitting between them. This CDR3 is 16 amino acids long. Written as DNA, the CDR3 is TGCGCCAGCAGCTTGAGGAAGGCCTCTGGGGCCAACGTCCTGACTTTC. Protein: CASSLRKASGANVLTF. The full variable domain, with the rest looked up from reference TRBV5-1 and TRBJ2-6, is KAGVTQTPRYLIKTRGQQVTLSCSPISGHRSVSWYQQTPGQGLQFLFEYFSETQRNKGNFPGRFSGRQFSNSRSEMNVSTLELGDSALYLCASSLRKASGANVLTFGAGSRLTVL.

The chain joins TRBV5-1 to TRBJ2-3; a weak D match, TRBD2 (5 bases). The CDR3 runs to 14 residues. Germline CDR1 SGHRS, CDR2 YFSETQ. V was cut by 2 bases and J by 2 bases, with 9 bases left in between. In DNA, the CDR3 is TGCGCCAGCAGCTTTCGGGAAATCACAGATACGCAGTATTTT. The encoded protein is CASSFREITDTQYF.

There are a few counts of this clone. The CDR3 DNA reads TGTGCCAGCAGCTCGGGACAGCCAGGGACTGAAGCTTTCTTT. This translates into CASSSGQPGTEAFF. The V gene is TRBV7-6, the J gene TRBJ1-1; 7 bases align to TRBD1. The CDR3 extends over 14 amino acids. The germline gives CDR1 SGHVS, CDR2 FNYEAQ. The V segment lost 4 bases and the J segment 5 bases; nucleotides outside the gene matches: 7.

This clone was counted at least ten times. The V and J genes are TRBV2 and TRBJ2-7, with D perhaps being TRBD1 or TRBD2 (5 bases each). The V and J ends lost 7 bases and 0 bases respectively, with 10 bases between them. The CDR3 runs to 13 residues. Germline assignment: CDR1 SNHLY and CDR2 FYNNEI. For the CDR3, the DNA is TGTGCCAGCAACGGGGCCCCCTCCTACGAGCAGTACTTC. It encodes CASNGAPSYEQYF.